The entry below gives a single T cell receptor (beta chain) sequence along with its context. Its recognized antigen is unknown. Base qualities were left out, and no much larger clone turns up one base away. Libraries were made using 5' RACE. Sequencing instrument: Illumina HiSeq 2500. A second about 6 to 11 cycle PCR used a sample-barcoded 5' primer and a J-beta primer mix. Each TCR beta cDNA molecule received a unique molecular identifier from a template-switch 5' adaptor carrying 12 random nucleotides. Each sample yielded at least 3 million CDR3-containing paired-end reads. First-strand cDNA synthesis was performed from all RNA using the Mint cDNA synthesis kit, with priming by a TRBC-specific oligonucleotide. After uracil-DNA glycosylase treatment, a first 18-cycle PCR used universal primers M1SS and BC2_uni_R on all cDNA. In the authors' own workflow: For normalization, 1 million high-quality reads, each with a distinct molecular identifier, were randomly selected from each sample. Instead of being binned into consensus sequences, reads with shared molecular identifiers were discarded. MiTCR, with a Q25 quality threshold and the strictest error-elimination algorithm, was used for CDR3 identification, clonotype clustering and error correction. A nonparametric unseen species model with Euler transformation was used to estimate lower-bound total TCR beta diversity. TCRdb reanalyzed the raw reads on its own, using fastp at Q25 for trimming and MiXCR for clone calling, and kept in-frame beta chains. Merged by CDR3 protein, the rows form single entries marked with the most common genes and DNA. What appears here as the V and J calls and clone size reflects TCRdb's work, not the paper's. A total of approximately 760,000 distinct CDR3 sequences appear in this sample, around 25% of them only once. Together, the top ten hold more than 7.5% of the sample.

This record comes from a study of blood T cells in healthy people across ages (dated by TCRdb to the mid-2010s). Background on the whole study: In model experiments, roughly one uniquely barcoded TCR beta cDNA molecule per two T cells was captured by template switching. The study analyzed two additional independent replicas of 1 million unique cDNA reads from the same blood draw for two donors, one aged 18 to 30 and one aged 80 or older. Donors were grouped into four age groups: young (average roughly 17 years), middle-aged (roughly 37), aged (around 60) and long-lived (over 80). The study measured age-related changes in TCR beta repertoire diversity using deep sequencing normalized with unique cDNA molecular identifiers.

Systemically healthy Caucasian individuals from Russia, 39 in total and aged about 6 to 95 years, were included as donors. Roughly 9 milliliters of peripheral blood were drawn from each donor into EDTA-treated Vacutainer tubes. Ficoll-Paque density-gradient centrifugation was used to isolate PBMCs, with at least 7 million per sample. Total RNA, at least 5 micrograms per sample, was extracted from PBMCs with Trizol reagent. The percentages of naive CD45RAhigh/CD27high T cells were determined by flow cytometry on a PBMC aliquot from every donor. Results and caveats for the whole study, not just this receptor: Estimates of total diversity based on one million sequenced T cells were considered lower bounds and underestimates. Because the CMV infection status of the donors was unknown, age-related changes in expanded clonotypes may potentially have been confounded. Because profiling used bulk unsorted PBMCs, naive and antigen-experienced compartments could not be compared conclusively. As age increased, observed TCR beta diversity per million T cells dropped in a roughly linear way, and a significant reduction was already evident by age roughly 36. Compared with the aged group, the long-lived group had more naive CD4+ T cells, fewer expanded clones and increased TCR diversity, a pattern suggesting age selection. Observed TCR beta diversity correlated strongly with the percentage of naive T cells measured by flow cytometry.

These records were also assigned to another study, of T cells of mothers and their children. As that second study puts it: Nine systemically healthy Caucasian individuals, comprising three mothers and their six children, were included as donors. cDNA synthesis used all of the extracted RNA, with approximately 1.4 ug of RNA in each 15 ul reaction. In the second PCR, sample barcodes and 2-4 random nucleotides were introduced via the M1S primer. Over 8.5 million TCR beta CDR3 reads were obtained for each mother, and about 3 million reads were obtained for each child. TCR recombination output is similarly shaped by thymic selection in related and unrelated pairs, with a minor effect exerted by inherited differences. Normalized repertoire overlap was always slightly but never significantly higher in related than unrelated mother-child pairs. Persistent microchimeric T cell clones were not detected, at a sensitivity of 85 to 100 clones per million clonotypes. The study used deep NGS to compare TCR beta repertoires of mothers and children, seeking features distinguishing related mother-child pairs from unrelated individuals. Mothers averaged about 40 +/- 4 years of age and children averaged around 11 +/- 4 years. Libraries were sequenced on Illumina HiSeq 2000 with 100+100 nt paired-end reads after adapter ligation with NEBNext reagents. To prevent cross-contamination, the mother and child libraries were prepared one month apart and sequenced in separate runs. For each donor, somewhere between 500,000 and 2,000,000 distinct TCR beta clonotypes were identified. Naive TCR beta clonotypes were estimated from low-frequency clonotypes matched to each donor's FACS-determined naive share, without sorting.

Source material: blood. The clonotype was recovered from a boy younger than 18 in good health.

The CDR3 reads as follows: CASSYSRTGGSPLHF. At the DNA level, the sequence is TGTGCCAGCAGTTACTCGAGGACAGGGGGTTCACCCCTCCACTTT. This sequence uses TRBV6-7 and TRBJ1-6, with 10 bases in between that match TRBD1. TRBV6-7 is an open reading frame, and its role is uncertain. The CDR3 covers 15 residues, taking in both the cysteine and the phenylalanine. Just the 45-base CDR3 DNA is kept, in frame starting at base 1. V loses 0 bases at its end and J loses 9 bases; junction bases beyond the gene matches: 2.